The present T cell receptor (beta chain) was sequenced within a study of technical replicates of blood from several donors. Trimming removed 4 bases at V and 2 bases at J, with 15 bases between. Germline V gene lookup returns CDR1 SGHRS and CDR2 YFSETQ. The CDR3 covers 15 residues. Generated by immunoSEQ multiplex PCR, the TCRdb table keeps only in-frame clones and is missing some. The data contain under 90,000 clones, 95% to 97% of them singletons. The chain links TRBV5-1 to TRBJ2-5; weak D call: TRBD1 (5 bases). The sequenced sample was T cells isolated from PBMCs. The sequence was collected from a human donor in good health. The CDR3 protein is CASSGPQGLQETQYF. The CDR3 bases are TGCGCCAGCAGCGGCCCGCAGGGTTTACAAGAGACCCAGTACTTC.